One sample yielded the 22 T cell receptor beta chains listed below, sequenced in a study of blood T cells in healthy people across ages (dated by TCRdb to between 2014 and 2016). The library relied on 5' RACE. The sequencer listed for this sample is Illumina HiSeq 2500. A second PCR of about 7 to 12 cycles was run with a J-beta primer mix and a sample-barcoded 5' primer. TCRdb reprocessed the public reads (quality trimming at Q25 with fastp, clone calling with MiXCR) and kept in-frame beta chains. Entries that share a CDR3 protein sequence are merged under the most common genes and DNA. The sample records some 1.5 million distinct CDR3 sequences, about 42% of which are singletons. The ten largest clones represent about 4.1% of the sample. Specimen: blood. These receptors all stem from a woman aged 18-29 years in good health.

Remarks on this clonotype: A junction boundary mismatches the germline segment, possibly from a read error. This sequence joins TRBV27 and TRBJ2-2; no clear D. The CDR3 has 15 amino acids. The germline CDR1 and CDR2 sequences are MNHEY and SMNVEV (reference sequence). DNA for the CDR3: TGTACCAGCAGTTCGGGCGCACGCAACACCGGGGAGCTGTTTTTT. This translates into CTSSSGARNTGELFF.

This clonotype was seen only a few times. CDR3: CSARAPTGRSEAFF. In nucleotides, the CDR3 is TGCAGTGCTAGAGCCCCGACAGGGAGGAGTGAAGCTTTCTTT. The V call is TRBV20-1, the J call TRBJ1-1; TRBD1 aligns across 7 bases. From germline, CDR1 is DFQATT and CDR2 SNEGSKA (reference sequence). V trimming: 1 base; J trimming: 7 bases; junction bases outside the gene matches: 9. CDR3 length: 14 residues.

The sample holds a few counts of this clonotype. The chain joins TRBV7-3 to TRBJ2-3, with D unclear. V lost 0 bases, J lost 4 bases, and 5 bases lay in between. The CDR3 contains 13 residues. CDR1 is SGHTA and CDR2 is FQGTGA in the germline V gene. The CDR3 spells CASSLTLADTQYF. For the CDR3, the DNA is TGTGCCAGCAGCTTAACTCTAGCAGATACGCAGTATTTT.

The genes are TRBV20-1 and TRBJ2-1; 10 bases fit TRBD2. The DNA matches TRBJ2-7 better at its end, which makes the J call doubtful. The CDR3 loop spans 16 amino acids. Germline CDR1 reads DFQATT; CDR2 reads SNEGSKA (reference sequence). For the CDR3, the DNA is TGCAGTGCTAGATCTAAAGCGGGAGGGTCCTACAATGAGCAGTACTTC. Translation gives CSARSKAGGSYNEQYF.

This clonotype has a handful of counts. V usage is TRBV5-1 and J usage is TRBJ1-5; weak D call: TRBD1 (6 bases). The CDR3 length is 14 residues. Germline CDR1 SGHRS, CDR2 YFSETQ. V was pared by 5 bases and J by 6 bases, with 15 bases between. CDR3 residues: CASSEQGGGQPQHF. DNA for the CDR3: TGCGCCAGCAGTGAACAGGGCGGAGGTCAGCCCCAGCATTTT.

The chain couples TRBV27 to TRBJ2-1, with D tentatively TRBD2 (6 bases). With 4 bases removed from V and 10 bases from J, the gap between germline ends came to 11 bases. Germline V gene lookup returns CDR1 MNHEY and CDR2 SMNVEV (reference sequence). The CDR3 extends over 12 amino acids. CDR3 bases: TGTGCCAGCAGTTCACGGAGGGTGGAGCAGTTCTTC. This translates into CASSSRRVEQFF.

The chain employs TRBV20-1 and TRBJ2-7; TRBD2 matches at 8 bases. Germline V gene data show CDR1 as DFQATT and CDR2 as SNEGSKA (reference sequence). The V segment lost 1 base and the J segment 3 bases; nucleotides outside the gene matches: 5. This CDR3 spans 14 amino acids. DNA of the CDR3: TGCAGTGCTAGAGGAGAGCGGGGGCTCTACGAGCAGTACTTC. This sequence encodes CSARGERGLYEQYF.

This rearrangement joins TRBV27 to TRBJ1-2; D is perhaps TRBD1 (6 bases). Germline V gene lookup returns CDR1 MNHEY and CDR2 SMNVEV (reference sequence). Trimming shortened V by 5 bases and J by 4 bases, and 17 bases separated the two germline ends. The CDR3 is 15 residues long. This CDR3 reads CASSPMGGGTYGYTF. CDR3 DNA sequence: TGTGCCAGCAGTCCCATGGGAGGGGGAACCTATGGCTACACCTTC.

V is TRBV9 and J is TRBJ2-1; possible D gene TRBD2, 5 bases. Germline lookup yields CDR1 SGDLS and CDR2 YYNGEE. V gave up 3 bases and J gave up 5 bases, with 12 bases separating them. The CDR3 consists of 14 residues. The CDR3 region has the DNA TGTGCCAGCAGCGGAGACGGGATTCACAATGAGCAGTTCTTC. The encoded protein is CASSGDGIHNEQFF.

This clonotype showed up just a few times. J is TRBJ2-4 and V is TRBV29-1; D gene ambiguous. The J call may be wrong; the DNA end is better matched by TRBJ2-7. The length of the CDR3 is 12 residues. Germline assignment: CDR1 SQVTM and CDR2 ANQGSEA. CDR3 sequence (DNA): TGCAGCGTTGGGCCGGCAACAAACGAGCAGTACTTC. Protein: CSVGPATNEQYF.

This clonotype was counted ten times or more. The rearrangement uses TRBV9 and TRBJ2-3; unclear D gene. Between the trimmed V and J ends, which lost 3 bases and 4 bases, there was a span of 6 bases. The germline CDR1 and CDR2 sequences are SGDLS and YYNGEE. The CDR3 spans 12 residues. CDR3 DNA: TGTGCCAGCAGCGCCCGCCCAGATACGCAGTATTTT. It is translated as CASSARPDTQYF.

The V and J genes are TRBV6-5 and TRBJ1-1, with D perhaps matching TRBD1 (5 bases). V was shortened by 0 bases and J by 8 bases, with 10 bases between the two germline ends. This CDR3 is built from 13 residues. Germline CDR1 reads MNHEY; CDR2 reads SVGAGI. The DNA of the CDR3 is TGTGCCAGCAGTTACTCGGGGGTAAACGAAGCTTTCTTT. Translated: CASSYSGVNEAFF.

The chain joins TRBV18 to TRBJ1-1; D is unclear. This CDR3 has 12 amino acids. CDR1 is KGHSH, CDR2 LQKENI, per germline. V lost 5 bases and J lost 5, with 9 bases in between. CDR3: CASSDINTEAFF. In DNA form, the CDR3 reads TGTGCCAGCTCAGACATAAATACTGAAGCTTTCTTT.

The chain carries TRBV27 and TRBJ2-5; no firm D call. CDR3 length equals 16 residues. V lost 5 bases and J lost 2, with 18 bases in between. The germline gives CDR1 MNHEY, CDR2 SMNVEV (reference sequence). CDR3 nucleotides: TGTGCCAGCAGTGCTAGATGGACGGAACTTCAAGAGACCCAGTACTTC. Its protein product is CASSARWTELQETQYF.

This chain connects TRBV9 to TRBJ2-3; 10 nucleotides match TRBD1. The CDR3 is 17 residues long. Per germline, CDR1 SGDLS and CDR2 YYNGEE. The V and J ends lost 0 bases and 1 base, in that order; junction bases with no gene match: 5. The CDR3 region has the DNA TGTGCCAGCAGCGTAGGTAGGACAGGGGGGGGCACAGATACGCAGTATTTT. As protein: CASSVGRTGGGTDTQYF.

V is TRBV6-5 and J is TRBJ2-5; D unresolved. The CDR3 contains 14 residues. V lost 1 base, J lost 1 base, and 7 bases lay in between. Per the germline V gene, CDR1 is MNHEY and CDR2 is SVGAGI. The chain's CDR3 is CASSYLGSQETQYF. DNA for the CDR3: TGTGCCAGCAGTTACTTGGGTTCCCAAGAGACCCAGTACTTC.

The chain recombines TRBV10-3 with TRBJ1-2, with D possibly being TRBD1 (5 bases). Germline V lookup: CDR1 ENHRY, CDR2 SYGVKD. The V and J ends lost 6 bases and 4 bases respectively, with 15 bases between them. The CDR3 is 14 amino acids. This CDR3 reads CAIRDARESYGYTF. The CDR3 DNA is TGTGCCATCAGGGACGCCAGGGAGAGCTATGGCTACACCTTC.

This chain connects TRBV18 to TRBJ2-1; no clear D. V lost 3 bases, J lost 7 bases, and 7 bases lay in between. Germline values: CDR1 KGHSH, CDR2 LQKENI. The CDR3 is made up of 12 amino acids. CDR3: CASSPLKNEQFF. The CDR3 nucleotides are TGTGCCAGCTCACCCCTGAAGAATGAGCAGTTCTTC.

This chain joins TRBV18 and TRBJ2-3; no clear D. Germline CDR1 reads KGHSH; CDR2 reads LQKENI. The CDR3 extends over 13 amino acids. The V gene lost 2 bases and the J gene lost 6 bases, with 9 bases spanning the gap. The DNA of the CDR3 is TGTGCCAGCTCACCAGCGTGGACGGATACGCAGTATTTT. As protein: CASSPAWTDTQYF.

The chain carries TRBV4-3 and TRBJ1-2; D ambiguous. Trimming took 4 bases from V and 1 from J, leaving 7 bases between them. Per germline, CDR1 LGHNA and CDR2 YSLEER. This CDR3 spans 13 amino acids. Written as DNA, the CDR3 is TGCGCCAGCAGCCTGGCCTATAACTATGGCTACACCTTC. Residues: CASSLAYNYGYTF.

This clonotype occurred a few times. V usage is TRBV6-1 and J usage is TRBJ2-7; 9 nucleotides line up with TRBD1. CDR3 length equals 14 residues. Germline V CDR1 and CDR2: MNHNS, SASEGT. J lost 5 bases, V lost 7 bases, and 9 bases had no gene match. The CDR3 region is CASIAGQGNDEQYF. Here the CDR3 DNA reads TGTGCCAGCATCGCCGGACAGGGGAACGACGAGCAGTACTTC.

The chain employs TRBV9 and TRBJ2-5; 8 bases agree with TRBD2. The J call could be wrong; TRBJ2-7 is a better fit for the DNA end. Germline-derived CDR1 and CDR2 are SGDLS and YYNGEE. There are 15 residues in the CDR3. The CDR3 reads CASSVFPGGRYEQYF. The CDR3 DNA follows: TGTGCCAGCAGCGTATTTCCCGGCGGGAGGTACGAGCAGTACTTC.